This T cell receptor beta chain emerged from a study of OX40 agonist ivuxolimab in advanced cancers. Using immunoSEQ multiplex PCR, the repertoire was profiled, and TCRdb retains in-frame clones only, with some absent. The data contain tens of thousands of clones, 92% of them seen just once; the ten biggest clones take up roughly 9%. V was pared by 4 bases and J by 3 bases, with 7 bases of the junction left unmatched. The CDR3 spans 15 residues. Germline values: CDR1 SGHNT, CDR2 YYREEE (reference sequence). The material sequenced was CD4+ or CD8+ T cells sorted from blood, taken in a trial of the OX40 agonist ivuxolimab. The V call is TRBV5-4, the J call TRBJ2-3; TRBD2 agrees at 8 bases. The TCR sequence derives from an adult with an advanced solid tumor such as melanoma, head and neck, liver or kidney cancer. DNA for the CDR3: TGTGCCAGCAGCGACGGGACTAGGGCGACAGATACGCAGTATTTT. Its translation is CASSDGTRATDTQYF.